The TCR beta chain described here comes from a study of blood T cells in healthy people across ages. Study outcomes and limitations: Age showed a roughly linear inverse relationship with TCR beta diversity per million T cells.

V lost 7 bases to trimming and J lost 11 bases; unmatched junction nucleotides: 20. Germline V gene lookup returns CDR1 LGHNA and CDR2 YNFKEQ. The CDR3 spans 16 residues. To note about this clonotype: The target antigen is unknown.

For the second PCR, which ran for 7 to 11 cycles, a sample-barcoded 5' primer and a J-beta primer mix were used. TCRdb ran MiXCR on the 5' RACE reads and lists one entry per CDR3 protein. The sample has hundreds of thousands of distinct CDR3 sequences; about 53% are singletons. The chain has TRBV4-2 and TRBJ2-5; 9 positions match TRBD2. The sample taken for sequencing was blood. This sequence was found in a man older than 75 in good health. In DNA, the CDR3 is TGTGCCAGCAAGCCAGGGGTGGGGACTAGCTACAATGAGCAGTACTTC. Its protein is CASKPGVGTSYNEQYF.